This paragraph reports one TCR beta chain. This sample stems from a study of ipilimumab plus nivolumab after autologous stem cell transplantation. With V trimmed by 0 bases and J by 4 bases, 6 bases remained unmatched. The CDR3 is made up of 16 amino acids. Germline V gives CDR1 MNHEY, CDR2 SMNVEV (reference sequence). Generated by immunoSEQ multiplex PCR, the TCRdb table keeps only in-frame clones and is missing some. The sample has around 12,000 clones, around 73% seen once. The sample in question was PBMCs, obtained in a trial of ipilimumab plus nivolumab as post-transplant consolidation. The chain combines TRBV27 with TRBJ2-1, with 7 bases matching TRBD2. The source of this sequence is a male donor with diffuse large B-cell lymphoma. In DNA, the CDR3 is TGTGCCAGCAGTTTATCGGGGGGGAGAGCTTACAATGAGCAGTTCTTC. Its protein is CASSLSGGRAYNEQFF.